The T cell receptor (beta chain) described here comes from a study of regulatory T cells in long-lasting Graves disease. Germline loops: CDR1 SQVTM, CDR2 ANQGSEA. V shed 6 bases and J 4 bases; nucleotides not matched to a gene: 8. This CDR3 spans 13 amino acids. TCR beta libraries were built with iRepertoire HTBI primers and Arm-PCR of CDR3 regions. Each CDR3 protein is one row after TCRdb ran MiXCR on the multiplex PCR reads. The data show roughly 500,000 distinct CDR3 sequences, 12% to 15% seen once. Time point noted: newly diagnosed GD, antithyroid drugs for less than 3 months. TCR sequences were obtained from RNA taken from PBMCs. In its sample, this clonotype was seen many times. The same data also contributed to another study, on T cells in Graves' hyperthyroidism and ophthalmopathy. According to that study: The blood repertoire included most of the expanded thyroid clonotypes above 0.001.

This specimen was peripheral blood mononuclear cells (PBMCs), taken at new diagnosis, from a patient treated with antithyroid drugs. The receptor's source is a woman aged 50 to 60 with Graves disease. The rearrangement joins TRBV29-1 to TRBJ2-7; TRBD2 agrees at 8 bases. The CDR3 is CSVGRGGDYEQYF. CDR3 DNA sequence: TGCAGCGTCGGGAGGGGGGGCGATTACGAGCAGTACTTC.